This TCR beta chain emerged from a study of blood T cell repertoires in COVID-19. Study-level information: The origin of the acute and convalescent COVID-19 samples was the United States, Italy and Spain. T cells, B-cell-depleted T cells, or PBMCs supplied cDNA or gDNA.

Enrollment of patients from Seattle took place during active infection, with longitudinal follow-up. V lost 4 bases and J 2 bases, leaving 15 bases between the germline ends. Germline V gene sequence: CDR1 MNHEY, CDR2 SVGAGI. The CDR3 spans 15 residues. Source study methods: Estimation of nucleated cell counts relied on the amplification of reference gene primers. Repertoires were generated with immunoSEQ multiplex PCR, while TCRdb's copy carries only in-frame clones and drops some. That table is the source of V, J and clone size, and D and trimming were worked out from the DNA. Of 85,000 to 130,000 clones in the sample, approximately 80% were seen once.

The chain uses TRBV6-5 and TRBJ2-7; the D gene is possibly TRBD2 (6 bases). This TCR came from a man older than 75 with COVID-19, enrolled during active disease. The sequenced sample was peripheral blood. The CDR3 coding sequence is TGTGCCAGCAGTTGGACAAAAGCGGGCCCCTACGAGCAGTACTTC. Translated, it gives CASSWTKAGPYEQYF.